This TCR beta chain was recorded in a study of T cell responses to AZD1222 COVID-19 vaccine. The study, taken as a whole, reports: Repertoires in all cases were sampled only once the peak T cell response had passed. Spike-specific TCR breadth and depth rose after two AZD1222 doses. Spike as a whole was targeted by vaccine-associated CD4 TCRs, dominant at 160-218 and 743-854.

Turning to this clone: The target antigen is unknown.

Some clones are missing from TCRdb's copy, which holds only in-frame ones; the method was immunoSEQ multiplex PCR. This sample carries 120,000 or so clones, about 90% of them seen once, and the ten largest clones take roughly 15%. The CDR3 spans 13 residues. Germline lookup yields CDR1 MNHEY and CDR2 SMNVEV (reference sequence). J lost 11 bases, V lost 5 bases, and 9 bases had no gene match. Second-dose timings of about 4 or about 12 weeks were pooled. The sample consisted of peripheral blood, taken 28 days after the second AZD1222 dose. This sequence joins TRBV27 and TRBJ2-4; 7 positions agree with TRBD1. This clonotype was obtained from an adult who received the AZD1222 COVID-19 vaccine. In nucleotides, the CDR3 is TGTGCCAGCAGTAAACCGGGACAGTCCCTTCAGTACTTC. Its protein is CASSKPGQSLQYF.